This T cell receptor (beta chain) originates from a study of blood T cell repertoires in COVID-19. Per the authors' pipeline: How many nucleated cells were present was estimated from reference gene primer amplification. Here immunoSEQ multiplex PCR was the method, and the copy in TCRdb shows in-frame clones only, minus some. V, J and clone size reflect that table, while D and trimming were determined from the DNA. Among about 280,000 clones listed, around nine tenths were seen once. This receptor was identified in a middle-aged man with active or convalescent COVID-19. What was sequenced was peripheral blood.

Here the CDR3 DNA reads TGTGCCAGCGGAAGGACAGGTCGGGATCAGCCCCAGCATTTT. It codes for CASGRTGRDQPQHF. The chain carries TRBV6-5 and TRBJ1-5; TRBD1 matches 7 bases. This CDR3 spans 14 amino acids. The trim removed 8 bases at V and 5 bases at J, leaving 9 bases unmatched. CDR1 and CDR2 from the germline V gene are MNHEY and SVGAGI.